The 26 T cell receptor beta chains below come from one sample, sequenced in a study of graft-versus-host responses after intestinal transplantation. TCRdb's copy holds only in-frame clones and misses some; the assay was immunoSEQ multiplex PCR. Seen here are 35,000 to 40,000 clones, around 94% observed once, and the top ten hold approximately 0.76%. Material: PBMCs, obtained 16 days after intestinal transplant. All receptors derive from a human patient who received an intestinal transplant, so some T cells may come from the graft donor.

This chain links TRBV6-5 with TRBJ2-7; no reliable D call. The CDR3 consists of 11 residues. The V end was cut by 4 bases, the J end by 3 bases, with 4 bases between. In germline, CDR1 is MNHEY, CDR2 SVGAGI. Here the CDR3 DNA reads TGTGCCAGCAGTTGGGGCTACGAGCAGTACTTC. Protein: CASSWGYEQYF.

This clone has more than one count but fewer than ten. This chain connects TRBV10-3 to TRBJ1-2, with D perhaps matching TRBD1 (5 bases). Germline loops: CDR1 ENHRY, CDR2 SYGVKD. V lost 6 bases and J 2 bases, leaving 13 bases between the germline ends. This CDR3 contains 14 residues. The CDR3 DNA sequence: TGTGCCATCAGCGACCCGACAGCAAACTATGGCTACACCTTC. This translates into CAISDPTANYGYTF.

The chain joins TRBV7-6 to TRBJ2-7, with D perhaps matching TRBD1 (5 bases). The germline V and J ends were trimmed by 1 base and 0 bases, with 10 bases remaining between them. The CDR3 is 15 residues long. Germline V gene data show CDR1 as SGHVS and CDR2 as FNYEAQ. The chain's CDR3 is CASSLEAGRSYEQYF. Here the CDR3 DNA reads TGTGCCAGCAGCTTAGAGGCAGGGCGCTCCTACGAGCAGTACTTC.

The CDR3 reads CASSQEGGRASEAFF. CDR3 DNA: TGTGCCAGCAGCCAAGAGGGGGGCAGGGCGTCTGAAGCTTTCTTT. The genes are TRBV4-2 and TRBJ1-1, with a weak D call TRBD1 (6 bases). This CDR3 is 15 amino acids long. The germline V gene has CDR1 LGHNA and CDR2 YNFKEQ. Trimming took 0 bases from V and 6 from J, leaving 14 bases between them.

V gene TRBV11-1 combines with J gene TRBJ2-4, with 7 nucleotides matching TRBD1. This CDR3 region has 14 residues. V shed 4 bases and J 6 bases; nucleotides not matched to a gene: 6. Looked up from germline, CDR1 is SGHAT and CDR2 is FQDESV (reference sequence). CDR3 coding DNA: TGTGCCAGCAGCTCCGGGGACAGACGAAACATTCAGTACTTC. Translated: CASSSGDRRNIQYF. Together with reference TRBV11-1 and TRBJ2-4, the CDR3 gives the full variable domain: EAEVAQSPRYKITEKSQAVAFWCDPISGHATLYWYRQILGQGPELLVQFQDESVVDDSQLPKDRFSAERLKGVDSTLKIQPAELGDSAMYLCASSSGDRRNIQYFGAGTRLSVL.

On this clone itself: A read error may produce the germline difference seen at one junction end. CDR3 bases: TGTGCCTGGAGTGTAGGTTACGGGCAGTACTTC. Its protein product is CAWSVGYGQYF. The chain links TRBV30 to TRBJ2-7; no clear D. This CDR3 has 11 residues. Germline V gene lookup returns CDR1 GTSNPN and CDR2 SVGIG (reference sequence). Complete variable domain (other parts from reference TRBV30 and TRBJ2-7): SQTIHQWPATLVQPVGSPLSLECTVEGTSNPNLYWYRQAAGRGLQLLFYSVGIGQISSEVPQNLSASRPQDRQFILSSKKLLLSDSGFYLCAWSVGYGQYFGPGTRLTVT.

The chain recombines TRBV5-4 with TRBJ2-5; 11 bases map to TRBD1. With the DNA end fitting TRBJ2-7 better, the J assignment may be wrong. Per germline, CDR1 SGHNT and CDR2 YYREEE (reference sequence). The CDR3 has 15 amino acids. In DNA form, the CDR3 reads TGTGCCAGCAGCTCGGGCGGACAGGGGGCGTACGAGCAGTACTTC. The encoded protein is CASSSGGQGAYEQYF.

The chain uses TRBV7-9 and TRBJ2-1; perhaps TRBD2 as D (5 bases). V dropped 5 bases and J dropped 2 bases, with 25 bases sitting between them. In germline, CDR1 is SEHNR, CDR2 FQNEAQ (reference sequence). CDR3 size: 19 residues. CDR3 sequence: CASSHHQILGRAPYNEQFF. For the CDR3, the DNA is TGTGCCAGCAGCCACCATCAGATACTAGGTCGGGCACCCTACAATGAGCAGTTCTTC.

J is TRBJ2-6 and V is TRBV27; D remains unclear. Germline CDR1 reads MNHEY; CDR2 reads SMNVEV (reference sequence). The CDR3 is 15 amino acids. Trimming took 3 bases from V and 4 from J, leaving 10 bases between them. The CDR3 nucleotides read TGTGCCAGCAGTTTTAGTTCTAGAGGGGCCAACGTCCTGACTTTC. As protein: CASSFSSRGANVLTF.

The CDR3 nucleotides read TGTGCCAGCAGCCGGGAACTAGCGGGCCCCACAGATACGCAGTATTTT. Residues: CASSRELAGPTDTQYF. The gene calls are TRBV9 and TRBJ2-3; TRBD2 aligns across 9 bases. CDR3 length: 16 residues. The V gene's germline CDR1 is SGDLS and CDR2 YYNGEE. The V segment lost 4 bases and the J segment 2 bases; nucleotides outside the gene matches: 8.

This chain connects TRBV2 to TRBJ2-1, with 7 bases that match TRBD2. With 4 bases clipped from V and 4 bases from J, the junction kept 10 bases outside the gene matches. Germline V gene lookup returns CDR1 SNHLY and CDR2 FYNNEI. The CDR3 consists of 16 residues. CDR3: CASSGLALSRYNEQFF. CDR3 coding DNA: TGTGCCAGCAGTGGACTAGCCCTTTCCAGATACAATGAGCAGTTCTTC.

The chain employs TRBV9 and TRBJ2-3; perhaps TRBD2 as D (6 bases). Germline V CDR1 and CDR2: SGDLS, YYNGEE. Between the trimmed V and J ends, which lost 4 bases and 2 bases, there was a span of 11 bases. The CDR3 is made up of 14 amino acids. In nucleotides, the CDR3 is TGTGCCAGCAGCTCCAGACTAGTCACAGATACGCAGTATTTT. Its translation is CASSSRLVTDTQYF.

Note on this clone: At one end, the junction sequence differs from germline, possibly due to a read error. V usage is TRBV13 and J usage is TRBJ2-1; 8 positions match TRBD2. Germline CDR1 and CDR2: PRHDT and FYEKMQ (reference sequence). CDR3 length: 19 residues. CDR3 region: CASSRQYSGESSYYNEQLF. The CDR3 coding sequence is TGTGCCAGCAGCCGACAATATAGCGGGGAAAGCTCCTACTACAATGAGCAGCTCTTC.

CDR3 DNA sequence: TGTGCCAGCAGTGACGGGGAAGGGCCCTCCAGCACAGATACGCAGTATTTT. This encodes CASSDGEGPSSTDTQYF. This sequence joins TRBV2 and TRBJ2-3, with D tentatively TRBD2 (5 bases). Trimming pared 3 bases from V and 0 bases from J, leaving 16 bases between. In germline, CDR1 is SNHLY, CDR2 FYNNEI. This CDR3 spans 17 amino acids.

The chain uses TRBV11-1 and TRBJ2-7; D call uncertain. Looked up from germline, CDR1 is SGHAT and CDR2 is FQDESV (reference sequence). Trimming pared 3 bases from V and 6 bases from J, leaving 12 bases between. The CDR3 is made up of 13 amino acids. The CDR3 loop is CASSFGQSSEQYF. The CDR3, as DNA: TGTGCCAGCAGCTTCGGGCAGAGCAGCGAGCAGTACTTC.

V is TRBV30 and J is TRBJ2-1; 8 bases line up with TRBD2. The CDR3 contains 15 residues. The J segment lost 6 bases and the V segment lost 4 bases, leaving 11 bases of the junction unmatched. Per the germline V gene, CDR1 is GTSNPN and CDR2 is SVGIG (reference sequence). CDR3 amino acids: CAWNTVAGTGNEQFF. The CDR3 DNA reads TGTGCCTGGAATACTGTAGCGGGAACGGGCAATGAGCAGTTCTTC. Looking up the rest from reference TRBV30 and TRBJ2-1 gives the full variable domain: SQTIHQWPATLVQPVGSPLSLECTVEGTSNPNLYWYRQAAGRGLQLLFYSVGIGQISSEVPQNLSASRPQDRQFILSSKKLLLSDSGFYLCAWNTVAGTGNEQFFGPGTRLTVL.

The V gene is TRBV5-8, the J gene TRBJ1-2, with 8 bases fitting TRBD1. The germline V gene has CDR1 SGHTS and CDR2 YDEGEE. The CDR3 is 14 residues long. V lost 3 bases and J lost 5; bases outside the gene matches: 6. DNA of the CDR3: TGTGCCAGCAGCTACGGACAGGGCGGGTATGGCTACACCTTC. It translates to CASSYGQGGYGYTF.

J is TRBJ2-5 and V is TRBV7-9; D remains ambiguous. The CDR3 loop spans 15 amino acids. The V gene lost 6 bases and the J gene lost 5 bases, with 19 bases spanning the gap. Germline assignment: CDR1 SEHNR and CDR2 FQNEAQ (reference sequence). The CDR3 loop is CASRVGQAVAETQYF. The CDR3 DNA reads TGTGCCAGCAGGGTGGGCCAGGCGGTTGCGGAGACCCAGTACTTC.

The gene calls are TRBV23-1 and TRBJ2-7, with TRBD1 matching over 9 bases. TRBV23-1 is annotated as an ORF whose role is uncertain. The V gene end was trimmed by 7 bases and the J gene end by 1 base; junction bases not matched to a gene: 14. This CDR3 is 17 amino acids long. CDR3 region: CASTQIQTGQGSYEQYF. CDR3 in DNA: TGCGCCAGCACCCAAATCCAAACGGGACAGGGATCCTACGAGCAGTACTTC.

The CDR3 DNA sequence: TGCGCCAGCAGCCACCTTCAGGGGAGAGACACCGGGGAGCTGTTTTTT. It translates to CASSHLQGRDTGELFF. The J gene is TRBJ2-2, the V gene TRBV4-3, with D possibly being TRBD1 (6 bases). The germline gives CDR1 LGHNA, CDR2 YSLEER. V lost 3 bases and J lost 3, with 14 bases in between. The CDR3 contains 16 residues.

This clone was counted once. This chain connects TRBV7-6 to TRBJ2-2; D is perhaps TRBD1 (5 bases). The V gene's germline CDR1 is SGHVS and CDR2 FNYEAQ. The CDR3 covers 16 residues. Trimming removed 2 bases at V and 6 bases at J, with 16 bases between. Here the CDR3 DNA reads TGTGCCAGCAGCTTATCTGTAGGGGCCGGCGCCGGGGAGCTGTTTTTT. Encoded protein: CASSLSVGAGAGELFF.

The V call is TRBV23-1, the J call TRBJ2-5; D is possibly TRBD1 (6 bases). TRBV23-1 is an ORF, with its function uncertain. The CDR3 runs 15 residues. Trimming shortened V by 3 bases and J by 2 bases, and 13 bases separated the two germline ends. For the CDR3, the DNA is TGCGCCAGCAGTCAGGATATAGGGACACAAGAGACCCAGTACTTC. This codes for CASSQDIGTQETQYF.

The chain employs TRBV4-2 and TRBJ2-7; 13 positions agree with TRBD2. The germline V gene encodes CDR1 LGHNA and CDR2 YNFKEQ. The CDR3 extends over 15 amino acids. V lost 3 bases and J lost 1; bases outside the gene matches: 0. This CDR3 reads CASSQGLAGSYEQYF. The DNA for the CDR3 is TGTGCCAGCAGCCAGGGACTAGCGGGGTCCTACGAGCAGTACTTC.

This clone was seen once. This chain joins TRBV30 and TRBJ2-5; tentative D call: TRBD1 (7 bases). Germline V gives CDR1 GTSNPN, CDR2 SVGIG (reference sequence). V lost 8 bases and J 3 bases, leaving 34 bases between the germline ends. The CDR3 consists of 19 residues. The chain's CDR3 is CAAGGDRKPEIGPKETQYF. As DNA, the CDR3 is TGTGCCGCTGGCGGGGACAGAAAACCAGAGATTGGGCCGAAAGAGACCCAGTACTTC.

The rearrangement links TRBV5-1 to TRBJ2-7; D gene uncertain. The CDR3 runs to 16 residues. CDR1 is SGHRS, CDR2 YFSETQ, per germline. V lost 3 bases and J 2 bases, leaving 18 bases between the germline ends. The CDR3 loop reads CASSYLPQDVPYEQYF. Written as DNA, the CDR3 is TGCGCCAGCAGCTATCTTCCCCAGGACGTTCCCTACGAGCAGTACTTC.

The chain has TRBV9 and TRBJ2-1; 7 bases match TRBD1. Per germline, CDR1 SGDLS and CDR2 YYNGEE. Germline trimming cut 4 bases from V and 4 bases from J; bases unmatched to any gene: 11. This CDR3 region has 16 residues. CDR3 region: CASSPSGTVTYNEQFF. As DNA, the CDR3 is TGTGCCAGCAGCCCCTCCGGGACAGTAACATACAATGAGCAGTTCTTC.